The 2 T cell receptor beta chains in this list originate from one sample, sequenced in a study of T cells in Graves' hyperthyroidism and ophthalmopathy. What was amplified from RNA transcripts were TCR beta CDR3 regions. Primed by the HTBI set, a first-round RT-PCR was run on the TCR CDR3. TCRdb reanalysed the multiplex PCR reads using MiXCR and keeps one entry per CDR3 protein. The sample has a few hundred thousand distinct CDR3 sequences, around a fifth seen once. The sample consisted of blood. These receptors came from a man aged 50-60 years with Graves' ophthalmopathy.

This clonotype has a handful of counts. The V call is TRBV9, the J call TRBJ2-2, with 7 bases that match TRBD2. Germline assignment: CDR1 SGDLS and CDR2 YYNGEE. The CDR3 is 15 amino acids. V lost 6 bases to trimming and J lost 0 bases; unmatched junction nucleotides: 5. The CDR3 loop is CASNLLASNTGELFF. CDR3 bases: TGTGCCAGCAACTTACTAGCGTCGAACACCGGGGAGCTGTTTTTT.

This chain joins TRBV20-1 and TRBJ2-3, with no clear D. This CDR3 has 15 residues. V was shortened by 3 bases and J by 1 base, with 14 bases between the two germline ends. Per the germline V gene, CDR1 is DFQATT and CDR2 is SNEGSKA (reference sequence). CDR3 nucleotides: TGCAGTGCTAGTCCCCCCGAGTACGGCACAGATACGCAGTATTTT. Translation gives CSASPPEYGTDTQYF.